A single sample is the source of the 30 T cell receptor beta chains below, sequenced in a study of regulatory T cells in long-lasting Graves disease. Arm-PCR with iRepertoire HTBI primers amplified the CDR3 regions for these TCR beta libraries. Using its own MiXCR run on the multiplex PCR reads, TCRdb lists one record per CDR3 protein. This sample has 650,000 to 700,000 distinct CDR3 sequences, with 25% to 35% found just once. Stated time point: persistent/refractory GD, antithyroid drugs over 5 years with positive TRAb. Following extraction of RNA from PBMCs, that RNA was used to make the TCR library. Specimen: peripheral blood mononuclear cells (PBMCs), collected when the disease was refractory, from a patient treated with antithyroid drugs. These receptors were obtained from a female donor with Graves disease.

This clonotype appeared a few times. The CDR3 region is CASSRDTHPSYEQYF. The CDR3 DNA sequence: TGTGCCAGCAGCAGAGACACCCACCCCTCCTACGAGCAGTACTTC. The J gene is TRBJ2-7, the V gene TRBV6-1; D call uncertain. The germline V gene encodes CDR1 MNHNS and CDR2 SASEGT. The CDR3 covers 15 residues. Trimming removed 6 bases from V and 0 bases from J, with 15 bases in between.

The V gene is TRBV7-2, the J gene TRBJ2-5; no firm D call. Germline lookup yields CDR1 SGHTA and CDR2 FQGNSA. The germline V and J ends were trimmed by 1 base and 0 bases, with 3 bases remaining between them. The CDR3 has 13 amino acids. In DNA, the CDR3 is TGTGCCAGCAGCTTAGTATACCAAGAGACCCAGTACTTC. Translated: CASSLVYQETQYF. The whole variable domain, remainder taken from reference TRBV7-2 and TRBJ2-5, is GAGVSQSPSNKVTEKGKDVELRCDPISGHTALYWYRQSLGQGLEFLIYFQGNSAPDKSGLPSDRFSAERTGGSVSTLTIQRTQQEDSAVYLCASSLVYQETQYFGPGTRLLVL.

The chain employs TRBV6-1 and TRBJ1-5, with D uncertain. This CDR3 has 13 amino acids. Germline CDR1 is MNHNS and CDR2 is SASEGT. Deletions cut 6 bases from V and 5 bases from J, with 11 bases between. CDR3 loop: CASSQWWDQPQHF. The CDR3 nucleotides are TGTGCCAGCAGCCAATGGTGGGATCAGCCCCAGCATTTT.

The V and J genes are TRBV20-1 and TRBJ2-2; either TRBD1 or TRBD2 may fit D (5 bases each). V lost 5 bases to trimming and J lost 2 bases, with 12 bases between them. This CDR3 is built from 14 residues. CDR1 DFQATT and CDR2 SNEGSKA come from the germline V gene (reference sequence). The CDR3 sequence is CSAPRDGNTGELFF. The DNA of the CDR3 is TGCAGTGCTCCCCGGGACGGAAACACCGGGGAGCTGTTTTTT.

The chain couples TRBV7-9 to TRBJ1-1; a possible D gene is TRBD1 (6 bases). With 5 bases removed from V and 1 base from J, the gap between germline ends came to 14 bases. CDR1 is SEHNR and CDR2 is FQNEAQ in the germline V gene (reference sequence). The CDR3 length is 15 residues. The CDR3 loop reads CASSPPGGPNTEAFF. In nucleotides, the CDR3 is TGTGCCAGCAGCCCCCCTGGGGGGCCGAACACTGAAGCTTTCTTT.

This clonotype was picked up a small number of times. V and J are TRBV10-3 and TRBJ1-2; D gene ambiguous. Germline assignment: CDR1 ENHRY and CDR2 SYGVKD. The CDR3 has 11 amino acids. Trimming removed 4 bases from V and 4 bases from J, with 4 bases in between. This chain's CDR3 is CAISGGYGYTF. DNA of the CDR3: TGTGCCATCAGTGGCGGCTATGGCTACACCTTC.

The chain joins TRBV12-3 or TRBV12-4 to TRBJ1-6, with TRBD1 as a possible D gene (6 bases). V lost 5 bases, J lost 7 bases, and 24 bases lay in between. CDR3 length equals 18 residues. In DNA, the CDR3 is TGTGCCAGCAGTCCTTTTGGGCCTAACCCAGGGGCAAATTCACCCCTCCACTTT. It is translated as CASSPFGPNPGANSPLHF.

The rearrangement joins TRBV12-3 or TRBV12-4 to TRBJ1-1; D uncertain. The CDR3 sequence is 12 residues long. Trimming removed 8 bases at V and 1 base at J, with 8 bases between. This chain's CDR3 is CASFRGNTEAFF. CDR3 coding DNA: TGTGCCAGCTTCCGCGGGAACACTGAAGCTTTCTTT.

Concerning this clonotype: This may be a read error, as it is one base from a much larger clone. V gene TRBV28 combines with J gene TRBJ1-2; D unresolved. CDR1 MDHEN and CDR2 SYDVKM come from the germline V gene. The CDR3 has 13 residues. CDR3 sequence: CAGSHGHLGGYTF. In DNA, the CDR3 is TGTGCCGGCAGCCACGGGCACCTTGGGGGCTACACCTTC.

The V gene is TRBV5-1, the J gene TRBJ1-2; 7 bases agree with TRBD1. The CDR3 extends over 15 amino acids. Germline loops: CDR1 SGHRS, CDR2 YFSETQ. The junction had 9 bases not matched to a gene; V was cut back by 2 bases and J by 5 bases. As DNA, the CDR3 is TGCGCCAGCAGCTTAGCTGGGACAGTGTCGTATGGCTACACCTTC. Translating it yields CASSLAGTVSYGYTF.

A word on this clonotype: A much more abundant neighbour one base away suggests this may be a read error. The conserved final phenylalanine or tryptophan is absent from the CDR3, which likely points to a read error. The chain has TRBV2 and TRBJ1-1; possibly TRBD1 for D (5 bases). Trimming removed 5 bases at V and 3 bases at J, with 16 bases between. Per the germline V gene, CDR1 is SNHLY and CDR2 is FYNNEI. This CDR3 has 15 amino acids. CDR3 residues: CASSRVGGGDTEAFL. CDR3 nucleotide sequence: TGTGCCAGCAGTCGCGTAGGCGGAGGGGACACTGAAGCTTTCCTT.

J is TRBJ1-1 and V is TRBV9; TRBD1 is a possible D gene (6 bases). CDR3 size: 14 residues. The V gene's germline CDR1 is SGDLS and CDR2 YYNGEE. The germline V and J ends were trimmed by 5 bases and 3 bases, with 14 bases remaining between them. The CDR3 reads CASSRERGDTEAFF. The CDR3 DNA reads as TGTGCCAGCAGTAGGGAGAGGGGGGACACTGAAGCTTTCTTT.

J is TRBJ1-4 and V is TRBV6-1, with TRBD1 matching 9 bases. V lost 8 bases, J lost 8 bases, and 9 bases stayed unmatched. The CDR3 covers 14 residues. From germline, CDR1 is MNHNS and CDR2 SASEGT. The CDR3 DNA reads TGTGCCAGCTCCCCGACAGGGGGAGGCGAAAAACTGTTTTTT. Its protein product is CASSPTGGGEKLFF.

Only a few counts were recorded for this clonotype. The chain joins TRBV12-3 or TRBV12-4 to TRBJ1-5, with 12 positions matching TRBD1. The CDR3 is made up of 15 amino acids. V shed 5 bases and J 5 bases; nucleotides not matched to a gene: 4. The CDR3, as DNA: TGTGCCAGCAGTCCGGGACAGGGGGCGGATCAGCCCCAGCATTTT. It translates to CASSPGQGADQPQHF.

V is TRBV6-1 and J is TRBJ1-5; a possible D gene is TRBD1 (5 bases). The length of the CDR3 is 15 residues. Trimming shortened V by 6 bases and J by 0 bases, and 12 bases separated the two germline ends. Germline CDR1 and CDR2: MNHNS and SASEGT. In DNA, the CDR3 is TGTGCCAGCAGGCCGGGACGATATAGCAATCAGCCCCAGCATTTT. It codes for CASRPGRYSNQPQHF.

The chain combines TRBV7-2 with TRBJ2-7; 8 bases align to TRBD2. Germline trimming cut 4 bases from V and 4 bases from J; bases unmatched to any gene: 3. This CDR3 region has 13 residues. Germline V gives CDR1 SGHTA, CDR2 FQGNSA. Here the CDR3 reads CASSWTSQYEQYF. The CDR3 DNA follows: TGTGCCAGCAGCTGGACTAGCCAGTACGAGCAGTACTTC.

This clonotype has more than one count but fewer than ten. This chain connects TRBV2 to TRBJ2-7; 10 nucleotides agree with TRBD1. This CDR3 comprises 13 residues. The ends lost 6 bases at V and 6 bases at J; junction bases unmatched: 5. Germline CDR1 is SNHLY and CDR2 is FYNNEI. The CDR3 is CASRQTGGSEQYF. CDR3 nucleotides: TGTGCCAGCAGACAGACAGGGGGCAGCGAGCAGTACTTC.

This chain joins TRBV13 and TRBJ2-7, with D unresolved. The V gene's germline CDR1 is PRHDT and CDR2 FYEKMQ (reference sequence). Trimming stripped 1 base from V and 0 bases from J, with 7 bases between. CDR3 length equals 14 residues. CDR3 protein: CASSLDESSYEQYF. CDR3 DNA: TGTGCCAGCAGCTTAGATGAGAGCTCCTACGAGCAGTACTTC.

The chain uses TRBV29-1 and TRBJ1-1; 7 bases align to TRBD1. The junction had 10 bases not matched to a gene; V was cut back by 5 bases and J by 7 bases. The CDR3 length is 13 residues. Per germline, CDR1 SQVTM and CDR2 ANQGSEA. The CDR3 protein is CSVSNRGFLEAFF. The CDR3, as DNA: TGCAGCGTTTCCAACAGGGGTTTTCTTGAAGCTTTCTTT.

The gene calls are TRBV10-2 and TRBJ2-7; perhaps TRBD1 as D (6 bases). The CDR3 runs 17 residues. Germline V gene sequence: CDR1 WSHSY, CDR2 SAAADI. V lost 0 bases and J 3 bases, leaving 18 bases between the germline ends. CDR3: CASSESTLHQGHYEQYF. CDR3 DNA sequence: TGCGCCAGCAGTGAGTCGACCCTACACCAGGGGCACTACGAGCAGTACTTC.

As concerns this clonotype: A clone one base away is much larger, so this may be a read error. V and J are TRBV6-1 and TRBJ1-2, with D possibly matching TRBD1 (5 bases). Trimming cost V 3 bases and J 4 bases, with 18 bases left between them. This CDR3 has 16 amino acids. The germline CDR1 and CDR2 sequences are MNHNS and SASEGT. The DNA of the CDR3 is TGTGCCAGCAGTGATGGGGGGGGTACGGGGATCTATGGCTACACCTTC. It codes for CASSDGGGTGIYGYTF.

The chain employs TRBV11-2 and TRBJ2-4; the match to TRBD2 covers 8 bases. V shed 2 bases and J 3 bases; nucleotides not matched to a gene: 0. The CDR3 loop spans 14 amino acids. In germline, CDR1 is SGHAT, CDR2 FQNNGV. The CDR3 coding sequence is TGTGCCAGCAGCTTAAGCGGGGGCAAAAACATTCAGTACTTC. This translates into CASSLSGGKNIQYF.

The chain uses TRBV29-1 and TRBJ2-7, with TRBD2 identical over 7 bases. CDR3 length equals 13 residues. Germline-derived CDR1 and CDR2 are SQVTM and ANQGSEA. J was trimmed by 7 bases and V by 3 bases; bases with no gene match: 9. The DNA of the CDR3 is TGCAGCGTTGATCCGGGAGGAGTGAGTGAGCAGTACTTC. It yields the protein CSVDPGGVSEQYF.

This clonotype was counted a few times. The CDR3 sequence is CAWSDGASYEQYF. CDR3 sequence (DNA): TGTGCCTGGAGTGACGGCGCCTCCTACGAGCAGTACTTC. V is TRBV30 and J is TRBJ2-7; no definite D call. Germline V gene sequence: CDR1 GTSNPN, CDR2 SVGIG (reference sequence). The CDR3 has 13 amino acids. V lost 1 base and J lost 0, with 7 bases in between.

CDR3 DNA: TGCAGTGCTAGGGCGGGGGGATTGGAAAAACTGTTTTTT. Protein: CSARAGGLEKLFF. The chain uses TRBV20-1 and TRBJ1-4, with a weak D call TRBD1 (5 bases). Germline lookup yields CDR1 DFQATT and CDR2 SNEGSKA (reference sequence). The CDR3 is made up of 13 amino acids. V lost 3 bases and J lost 8, with 13 bases in between.

The chain uses TRBV19 and TRBJ1-1, with D unclear. This CDR3 has 11 residues. CDR1 is LNHDA and CDR2 is SQIVND in the germline V gene (reference sequence). Trimming pared 6 bases from V and 6 bases from J, leaving 8 bases between. CDR3 DNA: TGTGCCAGTAGCGGGGTAGCTGAAGCTTTCTTT. This gives the protein CASSGVAEAFF.

J is TRBJ1-1 and V is TRBV28; maybe TRBD1 (5 bases). The germline gives CDR1 MDHEN, CDR2 SYDVKM. V gave up 10 bases and J gave up 2 bases, with 23 bases separating them. The CDR3 is 16 amino acids. The DNA for the CDR3 is TGTGCCACCGGGGAGGTGGGGCGCATGGTAAACACTGAAGCTTTCTTT. It encodes CATGEVGRMVNTEAFF. The variable domain in full, completed from reference TRBV28 and TRBJ1-1, reads DVKVTQSSRYLVKRTGEKVFLECVQDMDHENMFWYRQDPGLGLRLIYFSYDVKMKEKGDIPEGYSVSREKKERFSLILESASTNQTSMYLCATGEVGRMVNTEAFFGQGTRLTVV.

This CDR3 is CASSPRTARNTEAFF. CDR3 DNA sequence: TGTGCCAGCAGCCCCCGGACAGCTAGGAACACTGAAGCTTTCTTT. The genes are TRBV3-1 and TRBJ1-1, with a tentative D call TRBD1 (6 bases). This CDR3 is 15 amino acids long. V was clipped by 4 bases and J by 1 base, with 13 bases between them. Germline-derived CDR1 and CDR2 are LGHDT and YNNKEL (reference sequence). Combining the CDR3 with reference TRBV3-1 and TRBJ1-1 gives the whole variable domain DTAVSQTPKYLVTQMGNDKSIKCEQNLGHDTMYWYKQDSKKFLKIMFSYNNKELIINETVPNRFSPKSPDKAHLNLHINSLELGDSAVYFCASSPRTARNTEAFFGQGTRLTVV.

This clonotype was recorded many times. V is TRBV12-3 or TRBV12-4 and J is TRBJ1-2; D unresolved. The CDR3 covers 14 residues. V lost 6 bases to trimming and J lost 5 bases, with 16 bases between them. CDR3 DNA sequence: TGTGCCAGCAGCACCCCCGCCTTGGGTTATGGCTACACCTTC. Protein sequence: CASSTPALGYGYTF.

This clonotype was detected many times. This chain uses TRBV12-3 or TRBV12-4 with TRBJ1-1; 8 bases are shared with TRBD1. The CDR3 covers 14 residues. V was clipped by 6 bases and J by 6 bases; unmatched bases: 9. In DNA, the CDR3 is TGTGCCAGCAGAATGAACAGGGGGAAGTCTGAAGCTTTCTTT. Residues: CASRMNRGKSEAFF.